A selection of T cell receptor beta chains follows, all from one sample in a study of PD-1 blockade in classical Hodgkin lymphoma. Some clones are missing from TCRdb's copy, which holds only in-frame ones; the method was immunoSEQ multiplex PCR. The table records about 28,000 clones, roughly three quarters of them present only once. The source material was peripheral blood mononuclear cells (PBMCs), sampled before the second cycle of nivolumab. The receptors were sampled from a human donor with classical Hodgkin lymphoma. Each CDR3 is given with its conserved first and last residue. A D gene is named only where the DNA matches it firmly. Size values are once, few and many counts, or a class for expanded clones, and some rows have none.

DNA	CDR3	J	size	V	D
TGCGCCAGCAGCCAAGAAGGTGGGGTCCCTGGTGAGCAGTTCTTC	CASSQEGGVPGEQFF	TRBJ2-1	few	TRBV4-1	-
TGTGCCACCAGCAGAGGGACGGGGGGGCTTGGCGCGAACACTGAAGCTTTCTTT	CATSRGTGGLGANTEAFF	TRBJ1-1	-	TRBV15	-
TGTGCCAGCAGCCAAGATTTAACTCCGTGGGGGCTGGATGAAAAACTGTTTTTT	CASSQDLTPWGLDEKLFF	TRBJ1-4	-	TRBV4-2	-
TGTGCCAGCAGCTTCATAGCGGGGGCCTACAATGAGCAGTTCTTC	CASSFIAGAYNEQFF	TRBJ2-1	few	TRBV5-5	TRBD2
TGTGCCAGCAGCTTGGATGCCGGGGAGCTGTTTTTT	CASSLDAGELFF	TRBJ2-2	many	TRBV5-5	-
TGCGCCAGCAGCTTGGTAGGACTGCTAGATACGCAGTATTTT	CASSLVGLLDTQYF	TRBJ2-3	-	TRBV5-1	-
TGTGCCATCGGTTCGGAGGGGCTATTGGGAAACACCATATATTTT	CAIGSEGLLGNTIYF	TRBJ1-3	-	TRBV10-3	-
TGTGCCAGCAGTAACAGGGGGGGGGTGGCTTTCTTT	CASSNRGGVAFF	TRBJ1-1	-	TRBV6-6	TRBD1
TGTGCCAGTAGTCCCCACACAGATACGCAGTATTTT	CASSPHTDTQYF	TRBJ2-3	-	TRBV19	-
TGTGCCAGCAGCCAAGATCGTCGGGACGGCGAGCAGTACTTC	CASSQDRRDGEQYF	TRBJ2-7	-	TRBV4-2	-
TGTGCCAGCAGACTAGACTTTGTTTCCGAGACCCAGTACTTC	CASRLDFVSETQYF	TRBJ2-5	few	TRBV2	-
TGTGCCAGCAGTTTATCTCGGGGGGGGCCGGAGACCCAGTACTTC	CASSLSRGGPETQYF	TRBJ2-5	-	TRBV27	TRBD2
TGTGCCAGCTCAAGGACAGGAGATGGCAATCAGCCCCAGCATTTT	CASSRTGDGNQPQHF	TRBJ1-5	-	TRBV18	TRBD1
TGTGCCAGCAGCTCTCCGACGGGCACCTACAATGAGCAGTTCTTC	CASSSPTGTYNEQFF	TRBJ2-1	-	TRBV7-2	-
TGTGCCACCAGCAGAGATATGGGGATAGGTGATGGCTACACCTTC	CATSRDMGIGDGYTF	TRBJ1-2	few	TRBV15	-
TGCGCCAGCAGCTTGGCCGGGCCGGTGAACACTGAAGCTTTCTTT	CASSLAGPVNTEAFF	TRBJ1-1	-	TRBV5-1	-
TGTGCCAGCAGAGCTCCGGGGGATTTTGGCGGACAGAAAGAGACCCAGTACTTC	CASRAPGDFGGQKETQYF	TRBJ2-5	few	TRBV2	-
TGTGCCAGCAGTACCCGCGCAAGGGCGGGTGAAAAACTGTTTTTT	CASSTRARAGEKLFF	TRBJ1-4	-	TRBV27	-
TGTGCCACCAGCAGAGACGGGGACGGAGCAAATGAAAAACTGTTTTTT	CATSRDGDGANEKLFF	TRBJ1-4	few	TRBV15	-
TGTGCCAGCAGTTACTCAGGGGGAACTGCAACCGGGGAGCTGTTTTTT	CASSYSGGTATGELFF	TRBJ2-2	-	TRBV6-6	-
TGTGCCAGCAGCCATTTAGGAGATACGCAGTATTTT	CASSHLGDTQYF	TRBJ2-3	-	TRBV6-6	-
TGTGCCAGCAGTTACTTAGTCAGCTCCGGGCCCGGGGAGCTGTTTTTT	CASSYLVSSGPGELFF	TRBJ2-2	-	TRBV6-5	-
TGTGCCAGCAGCTTGGCCTGGAGAACAGGGTTGGAGACCCAGTACTTC	CASSLAWRTGLETQYF	TRBJ2-5	-	TRBV5-6	-
TGTGCCAGCAGCGTAGGAACGGCGAGCACAGATACGCAGTATTTT	CASSVGTASTDTQYF	TRBJ2-3	-	TRBV9	-
TGTGCCAGTAGTCTCACTGGAAACACCATATATTTT	CASSLTGNTIYF	TRBJ1-3	few	TRBV19	-
TGCGCCAGCAGCTTGACTACTAGCGGGGGGGCCTCCGGGGAGCTGTTTTTT	CASSLTTSGGASGELFF	TRBJ2-2	-	TRBV5-1	TRBD2
TGCGCCAGCAGCTTGGTGGAGGGGTTTCTAGGCACTGAAGCTTTCTTT	CASSLVEGFLGTEAFF	TRBJ1-1	-	TRBV5-1	-
TGTGCCAGCAGTGAAGCGACCGACAGGGGGCTTGTCTATGGCTACACCTTC	CASSEATDRGLVYGYTF	TRBJ1-2	-	TRBV6-1	TRBD1
TGCGCCAGCAGCCGTGGGGACAGGGGGGACTATGGCTACACCTTC	CASSRGDRGDYGYTF	TRBJ1-2	once	TRBV4-3	TRBD1
TGTGCCACCAGCAGGGAATCTAACACTGAAGCTTTCTTT	CATSRESNTEAFF	TRBJ1-1	once	TRBV15	-
TGTGCTAGCAGCCAAGACCGGGGCCTCTACGAGCAGTACTTC	CASSQDRGLYEQYF	TRBJ2-7	-	TRBV7-7	-
TGTGCCAGCGGAATTCAACGGGGCTACGCCTTC	CASGIQRGYAF	TRBJ1-2	-	TRBV6-6	-
TGCGCCAGCAGCTTGTTGGACCCCCCGGGGAACACCATATATTTT	CASSLLDPPGNTIYF	TRBJ1-3	-	TRBV5-1	-
TGTGCCAGCTCACTCGCGGACAGGCAAGAGCGGGCTTTCTTT	CASSLADRQERAFF	TRBJ1-1	-	TRBV18	TRBD1
TGTGCCAGCACCACCGCCCGGGCCCCGAAAGGCGGGGAGCTGTTTTTT	CASTTARAPKGGELFF	TRBJ2-2	-	TRBV28	-
TGTGCCAGCAGCTTGAAGTTTAGGGCTGAGGCTTTCTTT	CASSLKFRAEAFF	TRBJ1-1	once	TRBV5-8	-
TGTGCCACCAGCTCACCCATCCTAGGGACAGCTAACTATGGCTACACCTTC	CATSSPILGTANYGYTF	TRBJ1-2	once	TRBV15	TRBD1
TGTGCCAGTGGTTGGGTAGGGAACTATGGCTACACCTTC	CASGWVGNYGYTF	TRBJ1-2	-	TRBV19	-
TGTGCCATCCAGCCCAGGGGTAGCACTGAAGCTTTCTTT	CAIQPRGSTEAFF	TRBJ1-1	-	TRBV10-3	-
TGTGCCAGCAGCGGGGGTGGGGACAGTCTCTATGGCTACACCTTC	CASSGGGDSLYGYTF	TRBJ1-2	-	TRBV7-8	TRBD1
TGTGCCAGCAGCTTCGGGGGTAAGAGCAATCAGCCCCAGCATTTT	CASSFGGKSNQPQHF	TRBJ1-5	-	TRBV7-2	-
TGCGCCAGCAGCTTGGAGGGGGTCGCAGGTGACTATGGCTACACCTTC	CASSLEGVAGDYGYTF	TRBJ1-2	few	TRBV5-1	-
TGTGCCAGCAGTCCTTGGACAGGGGCCCTTAATGAAAAACTGTTTTTT	CASSPWTGALNEKLFF	TRBJ1-4	-	TRBV28	TRBD1
TGTGCCAGCAGCCCCAGGGAGTTAACTGAAGCTTTCTTT	CASSPRELTEAFF	TRBJ1-1	-	TRBV7-7	-
TGCGCCAGCAGAGGGAGCACCGGGGAGCTGTTTTTT	CASRGSTGELFF	TRBJ2-2	-	TRBV10-1	-
TGTGCCAGCAGCTTTCTAGGACTAGCGGCCAATGAGCAGTTCTTC	CASSFLGLAANEQFF	TRBJ2-1	-	TRBV7-2	TRBD2